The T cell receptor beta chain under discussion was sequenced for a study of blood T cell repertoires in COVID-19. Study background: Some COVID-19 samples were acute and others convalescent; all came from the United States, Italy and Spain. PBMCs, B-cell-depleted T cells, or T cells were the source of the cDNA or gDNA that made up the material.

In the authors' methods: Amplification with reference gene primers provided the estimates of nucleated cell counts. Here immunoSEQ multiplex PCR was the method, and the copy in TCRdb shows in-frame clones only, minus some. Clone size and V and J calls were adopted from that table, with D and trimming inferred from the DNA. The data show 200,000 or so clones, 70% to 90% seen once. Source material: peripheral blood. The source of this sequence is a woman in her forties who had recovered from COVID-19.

In DNA, the CDR3 is TGTGCCAGCAGCAAACAGGGGGCCTACACTGAAGCTTTCTTT. Amino acid sequence: CASSKQGAYTEAFF. The chain uses TRBV3-1 (or the pseudogene TRBV3-2) and TRBJ1-1, with 9 bases lining up with TRBD1. Germline V gene data show CDR1 as LGHDT and CDR2 as YNNKEL (reference sequence). This CDR3 has 14 residues. Trimming at V came to 5 bases and at J to 3 bases, leaving 4 bases not matched to a gene.